The 22 T cell receptor beta chains presented below share a single source sample, sequenced in a study of cytomegalovirus exposure and HLA in healthy donors. The PCR made use of 60 Vbeta and 13 Jbeta primers. Assay used: immunoSEQ multiplex PCR; TCRdb lists only in-frame clones, some missing. The sample holds around 130,000 clones, 80% seen once. The sample taken for sequencing was PBMCs. The receptors derive from a woman aged 40 to 55 in good health and CMV-seronegative.

In the case of this clone: Germline and junction disagree at one end, which may indicate a read error. The V and J genes are TRBV11-2 and TRBJ2-7, with a possible D match to TRBD2 (7 bases). CDR1 is SGHAT, CDR2 FQNNGV, per germline. CDR3 length: 13 amino acids. Here the CDR3 DNA reads TGTGCCAGCAGCCCCAACCTCAGGGGAGGGCTGAACTTC. Translating it yields CASSPNLRGGLNF.

The rearrangement uses TRBV5-4 and TRBJ1-2, with D maybe TRBD1 (6 bases). Between the trimmed V and J ends, which lost 2 bases and 4 bases, there was a span of 12 bases. Germline V CDR1 and CDR2: SGHNT, YYREEE (reference sequence). This CDR3 region has 14 residues. The CDR3 reads CASSFTGPFYGYTF. The CDR3 DNA sequence: TGTGCCAGCAGCTTTACAGGGCCTTTCTATGGCTACACCTTC.

The chain recombines TRBV27 with TRBJ2-7; D unclear. Trimming shortened V by 0 bases and J by 3 bases, and 6 bases separated the two germline ends. This CDR3 is built from 13 residues. Germline loops: CDR1 MNHEY, CDR2 SMNVEV (reference sequence). CDR3 sequence (DNA): TGTGCCAGCAGTTTATCGCTCGGCTACGAGCAGTACTTC. Its translation is CASSLSLGYEQYF.

The chain has TRBV7-9 and TRBJ2-3; 11 bases map to TRBD2. V dropped 4 bases and J dropped 5; count of bases not matched to a gene: 8. The CDR3 totals 16 residues. The germline V gene encodes CDR1 SEHNR and CDR2 FQNEAQ (reference sequence). The DNA of the CDR3 is TGTGCCAGCAGCTCTGGGACTAGCGGATTTGTAGATACGCAGTATTTT. Translating gives CASSSGTSGFVDTQYF. The full variable domain, in which reference TRBV7-9 and TRBJ2-3 provide the parts outside the CDR3, is DTGVSQNPRHKITKRGQNVTFRCDPISEHNRLYWYRQTLGQGPEFLTYFQNEAQLEKSRLLSDRFSAERPKGSFSTLEIQRTEQGDSAMYLCASSSGTSGFVDTQYFGPGTRLTVL.

The chain is built from TRBV4-2 and TRBJ2-1; tentatively, D is TRBD2 (7 bases). The CDR3 has 16 amino acids. Germline V gene data show CDR1 as LGHNA and CDR2 as YNFKEQ. V was clipped by 0 bases and J by 2 bases, with 11 bases between them. The chain's CDR3 is CASSQDGGGAYNEQFF. CDR3 nucleotide sequence: TGTGCCAGCAGCCAAGACGGAGGGGGGGCCTACAATGAGCAGTTCTTC.

The V and J genes are TRBV4-1 and TRBJ1-1; tentatively, D is TRBD1 (6 bases). The CDR3 consists of 15 residues. V was trimmed by 3 bases and J by 5 bases, leaving 16 bases between them. Germline-derived CDR1 and CDR2 are MGHRA and YSYEKL. The CDR3 loop reads CASSHRQGRRTEAFF. In nucleotides, the CDR3 is TGCGCCAGCAGCCATCGGCAGGGGCGCCGGACTGAAGCTTTCTTT.

As regards this clone: The junction departs from germline at one end; a sequencing error may be responsible. The J gene is TRBJ1-6, the V gene TRBV12-5, with 9 bases matching TRBD1. The CDR3 is made up of 15 amino acids. Germline V gives CDR1 LGHNT, CDR2 FRNRAP. CDR3 sequence (DNA): TGTCCTAGTGGTTTTGGACAGGGGAGTAATTCACCCCTCCACTTT. It yields the protein CPSGFGQGSNSPLHF.

The genes are TRBV29-1 and TRBJ1-2; 11 bases fit TRBD1. V was clipped by 5 bases and J by 0 bases; unmatched bases: 2. Germline values: CDR1 SQVTM, CDR2 ANQGSEA. This CDR3 spans 14 amino acids. CDR3 bases: TGCAGCGTTCAGGGACAGGGGGCTAACTATGGCTACACCTTC. Translating it yields CSVQGQGANYGYTF. Using reference TRBV29-1 and TRBJ1-2 for the parts outside the CDR3, the full variable domain is SAVISQKPSRDICQRGTSLTIQCQVDSQVTMMFWYRQQPGQSLTLIATANQGSEATYESGFVIDKFPISRPNLTFSTLTVSNMSPEDSSIYLCSVQGQGANYGYTFGSGTRLTVV.

The chain couples TRBV5-1 to TRBJ1-6, with 7 bases lining up with TRBD1. CDR3 size: 15 residues. Germline CDR1 SGHRS, CDR2 YFSETQ. Trimming at V came to 4 bases and at J to 8 bases, leaving 9 bases not matched to a gene. In DNA, the CDR3 is TGCGCCAGCAGCCCGGGGGACAGATATTATTCACCCCTCCACTTT. Protein sequence: CASSPGDRYYSPLHF. The full variable domain, with the rest looked up from reference TRBV5-1 and TRBJ1-6, is KAGVTQTPRYLIKTRGQQVTLSCSPISGHRSVSWYQQTPGQGLQFLFEYFSETQRNKGNFPGRFSGRQFSNSRSEMNVSTLELGDSALYLCASSPGDRYYSPLHFGNGTRLTVT.

The V and J genes are TRBV19 and TRBJ2-1; a possible D gene is TRBD2 (6 bases). The CDR3 contains 13 residues. Germline V gives CDR1 LNHDA, CDR2 SQIVND (reference sequence). V gave up 5 bases and J gave up 4 bases, with 9 bases separating them. CDR3 sequence reads: CASSWGDYNEQFF. The CDR3 DNA reads TGTGCCAGTAGTTGGGGGGATTACAATGAGCAGTTCTTC.

The chain has TRBV6-5 and TRBJ1-2; 7 nucleotides line up with TRBD1. This CDR3 has 14 residues. V lost 0 bases and J lost 5; bases outside the gene matches: 3. Germline CDR1 is MNHEY and CDR2 is SVGAGI. CDR3 in DNA: TGTGCCAGCAGTTACTCAACACAGGGGTATGGCTACACCTTC. Protein product: CASSYSTQGYGYTF.

The gene calls are TRBV6-5 and TRBJ2-2; TRBD1 might be the D (6 bases). The CDR3 length is 15 residues. The V end lost 0 bases, the J end lost 8 bases, and 13 bases lay between the germline ends. The germline gives CDR1 MNHEY, CDR2 SVGAGI. In nucleotides, the CDR3 is TGTGCCAGCAGTTACTCCGCGAACAGGGTTGGGGAGCTGTTTTTT. Amino acid sequence: CASSYSANRVGELFF.

J is TRBJ2-2 and V is TRBV19; the match to TRBD1 covers 7 bases. The CDR3 is made up of 17 amino acids. V lost 4 bases to trimming and J lost 7 bases; unmatched junction nucleotides: 15. Germline loops: CDR1 LNHDA, CDR2 SQIVND (reference sequence). DNA for the CDR3: TGTGCCAGTAGTACCCCGCCCGACAGGGCGGTTCTCGGGGAGCTGTTTTTT. Its protein is CASSTPPDRAVLGELFF.

The chain recombines TRBV27 with TRBJ2-1; 8 bases align to TRBD1. V was clipped by 3 bases and J by 4 bases; unmatched bases: 2. Germline-derived CDR1 and CDR2 are MNHEY and SMNVEV (reference sequence). The CDR3 extends over 14 amino acids. CDR3 protein: CASSFGTGYNEQFF. DNA for the CDR3: TGTGCCAGCAGTTTCGGGACAGGATACAATGAGCAGTTCTTC.

This sequence joins TRBV23-1 and TRBJ1-6; 8 nucleotides match TRBD1. TRBV23-1 is marked as an open reading frame, function uncertain. CDR3 length: 18 amino acids. The V segment lost 0 bases and the J segment 7 bases; nucleotides outside the gene matches: 11. The CDR3 coding sequence is TGCGCCAGCAGTCAATCGCGGGGGACAGCAGGGGGCAATTCACCCCTCCACTTT. It encodes CASSQSRGTAGGNSPLHF.

The chain employs TRBV5-1 and TRBJ1-2; 7 bases agree with TRBD1. Germline V gene lookup returns CDR1 SGHRS and CDR2 YFSETQ. Trimming removed 4 bases from V and 3 bases from J; junction bases left unmatched: 12. CDR3 length equals 16 residues. CDR3 region: CASSTNEGAKDYGYTF. For the CDR3, the DNA is TGCGCCAGCAGCACGAACGAGGGGGCTAAGGACTATGGCTACACCTTC.

The chain has TRBV19 and TRBJ1-5, with unresolved D. The V end lost 1 base, the J end lost 4 bases, and 8 bases lay between the germline ends. The CDR3 spans 14 residues. Germline values: CDR1 LNHDA, CDR2 SQIVND (reference sequence). The CDR3 nucleotides are TGTGCCAGTAGTATAGGGTACGGGAATCAGCCCCAGCATTTT. Translated, it gives CASSIGYGNQPQHF.

In its sample, this clone was seen once. The chain employs TRBV4-1 and TRBJ1-1, with D unresolved. CDR3 size: 17 residues. Germline CDR1 and CDR2: MGHRA and YSYEKL. V lost 1 base and J lost 0, with 15 bases in between. CDR3: CASSQGVVGVMNTEAFF. CDR3 bases: TGCGCCAGCAGCCAAGGGGTGGTTGGAGTGATGAACACTGAAGCTTTCTTT.

The chain joins TRBV6-1 to TRBJ2-1; D is possibly TRBD2 (6 bases). This CDR3 is built from 15 residues. Germline assignment: CDR1 MNHNS and CDR2 SASEGT. V was cut by 3 bases and J by 4 bases, with 13 bases left in between. CDR3 nucleotide sequence: TGTGCCAGCAGTGAGGATCGGGGGATTTACAATGAGCAGTTCTTC. The encoded protein is CASSEDRGIYNEQFF.

CDR3 bases: TGCAGCGTTGGACGGGGGACAGGCGGGCGTGGTGAGCAGTTCTTC. As protein: CSVGRGTGGRGEQFF. V is TRBV29-1 and J is TRBJ2-1; 8 bases are a match to TRBD1. V was clipped by 4 bases and J by 9 bases; unmatched bases: 14. CDR1 and CDR2 from the germline V gene are SQVTM and ANQGSEA. This CDR3 spans 15 amino acids.

A single count supports this clone. The CDR3 is CASRHRDRGFIGYTF. DNA of the CDR3: TGTGCCAGCAGACACCGGGACAGGGGTTTTATTGGCTACACCTTC. The chain carries TRBV6-5 and TRBJ1-2; 10 nucleotides agree with TRBD1. The CDR3 has 15 amino acids. Losses at the gene ends were 6 bases for V and 7 bases for J; bases not matched to a gene: 11. CDR1 is MNHEY, CDR2 SVGAGI, per germline.

In DNA form, the CDR3 reads TGTGCCAGCAGCTTGGGGGGCTGGGGACAGGGCGGCAATGAGCAGTTCTTC. Protein sequence: CASSLGGWGQGGNEQFF. This chain connects TRBV11-3 to TRBJ2-1; 9 positions agree with TRBD1. From germline, CDR1 is SGHNT and CDR2 YENEEA. The CDR3 is 17 amino acids. The J segment lost 6 bases and the V segment lost 3 bases, leaving 12 bases of the junction unmatched.